This T cell receptor (beta chain) was captured by sequencing in a study of T-cell reconstitution after alpha-beta-depleted transplantation in children. The study, taken as a whole, reports: Approximately two months post-transplant, alpha-beta T cells reportedly originated from several hundred expanded graft clones. Newly made T cells mostly supplied T-cell counts and diversity one year after transplant. Surviving recipient T cells and intrathymic progenitors accounted for some patients' high TCRbeta diversity at day 60.

For this clonotype: The antigen is undetermined.

TCRbeta library preparation incorporated unique molecular identifiers. In TCRdb, the PCR reads were re-called with MiXCR into one record per CDR3 protein. The data hold about 580,000 distinct CDR3 sequences, with around 23% observed a single time. The CDR3 has 14 amino acids. Germline CDR1 reads MDHEN; CDR2 reads SYDVKM. V lost 7 bases and J 3 bases, leaving 16 bases between the germline ends. The chain couples TRBV28 to TRBJ2-7; weak D call: TRBD1 (6 bases). Sequenced material: PBMCs, mostly from graft donor cells, taken 360 days after TCRalphabeta/CD19-depleted stem cell transplant. The receptor was isolated from a boy less than two years old who had a stem cell transplant for acute myeloid leukemia, so the T cells may come from the graft donor. The CDR3 spells CASKGTRIHYEQYF. The DNA of the CDR3 is TGTGCCAGCAAAGGGACACGTATACACTACGAGCAGTACTTC.